This T cell receptor beta chain was captured by sequencing in a study of T cell responses to AZD1222 COVID-19 vaccine. V lost 5 bases to trimming and J lost 4 bases, with 9 bases between them. The CDR3 is 13 amino acids. CDR1 SNHLY and CDR2 FYNNEI come from the germline V gene. Repertoires were generated with immunoSEQ multiplex PCR, while TCRdb's copy carries only in-frame clones and drops some. The data hold fewer than 130,000 clones, with 92% observed a single time. To note about this clone: Antigen: not known.

Study-level findings and limits: Two AZD1222 doses significantly raised spike-specific TCR breadth and depth over controls.

The sequence was collected from an adult in good health. The sample consisted of peripheral blood, taken on day 0 of AZD1222 vaccination. This chain uses TRBV2 with TRBJ1-5; D unresolved. For the CDR3, the DNA is TGTGCCAGCAGTTGGGAGTTTAATCAGCCCCAGCATTTT. The encoded protein is CASSWEFNQPQHF.